The rows below give T cell receptor beta chains drawn from one sample of a study of glioma-infiltrating T cells. In TCRdb, the multiplex PCR reads were re-called with MiXCR into one record per CDR3 protein. The repertoire holds 93,000 or so distinct CDR3 sequences, with around 29% as singletons. Sequencing used glioma tissue, nonneoplastic brain tissue, or PBMCs (not recorded which). Receptors originate from a human donor with low-grade glioma or glioblastoma, undergoing nonglioma brain surgery, or in good health (not recorded which). Each CDR3 is given with its conserved first and last residue. The D gene is left open where the match is weak. Clone size, where shown, is once, few, many, or a class for clones that have expanded.

J,D,V,size,CDR3,DNA
TRBJ1-2,NA,TRBV6-1,many,CASSEGQPINYGYTF,TGTGCCAGCAGTGAAGGGCAGCCGATTAACTATGGCTACACCTTC
TRBJ1-1,NA,TRBV28,many,CASTYRASRTEAFF,TGTGCCAGCACCTACAGGGCCTCCCGGACTGAAGCTTTCTTT
TRBJ1-5,TRBD1,TRBV19,many,CASSPPGQDNQPQHF,TGTGCCAGTAGCCCCCCGGGACAGGACAATCAGCCCCAGCATTTT
TRBJ1-5,NA,TRBV7-2,hyperexpanded,CASSRNDYSNQPQHF,TGTGCCAGCAGCCGTAATGATTATAGCAATCAGCCCCAGCATTTT
TRBJ1-5,NA,TRBV7-2,many,CASSLETGSGNQPQHF,TGTGCCAGCAGCTTAGAAACAGGGTCGGGAAATCAGCCCCAGCATTTT
TRBJ1-1,NA,TRBV6-6,many,CASSYWDGTEAFF,TGTGCCAGCAGTTACTGGGACGGCACTGAAGCTTTCTTT
TRBJ2-1,NA,TRBV20-1,many,CSASLSGRTNNEQFF,TGCAGTGCTAGCTTAAGCGGAAGAACTAACAATGAGCAGTTCTTC
TRBJ1-5,NA,TRBV7-2,many,CASSRSVVNQPQHF,TGTGCCAGCAGCCGAAGCGTAGTAAATCAGCCCCAGCATTTT
TRBJ2-7,TRBD1,TRBV20-1,NA,CSVTTGTGSYEQYF,TGCAGTGTTACGACCGGGACAGGCTCCTACGAGCAGTACTTC
TRBJ2-3,NA,TRBV4-3,many,CASSQRHTDTQYF,TGCGCCAGCAGCCAGCGCCACACAGATACGCAGTATTTT
TRBJ2-7,NA,TRBV10-3,NA,CAISQLVYEQYF,TGTGCCATCAGTCAACTAGTCTACGAGCAGTACTTC
TRBJ2-5,NA,TRBV11-1,NA,CASSSRAGERWVETKYF,TGTGCCAGCAGCTCAAGAGCCGGGGAAAGATGGGTGGAGACCAAGTACTTC
TRBJ2-2,NA,TRBV12-3/TRBV12-4,few,CASSTFTIGTGELFF,TGTGCCAGCAGTACGTTTACCATCGGCACCGGGGAGCTGTTTTTT
TRBJ1-2,NA,TRBV2,few,CASIGANYGYTF,TGTGCCAGCATTGGGGCTAACTATGGCTACACCTTC
TRBJ2-1,TRBD2,TRBV4-3,many,CASSPRASGGSTWYNEQFF,TGCGCCAGCAGCCCCAGGGCTAGCGGGGGGTCTACGTGGTACAATGAGCAGTTCTTC
TRBJ2-2,NA,TRBV7-2,NA,CASNPKGQNTGELFF,TGTGCCAGCAACCCTAAGGGACAGAACACCGGGGAGCTGTTTTTT
TRBJ2-3,NA,TRBV12-5,few,CASGNGVTGTDTQYF,TGTGCTAGTGGTAATGGCGTAACGGGGACAGATACGCAGTATTTT
TRBJ2-1,NA,TRBV7-8,many,CASSSRGGGSYNEQFF,TGTGCCAGCAGTTCCCGCGGGGGCGGCTCCTACAATGAGCAGTTCTTC
TRBJ1-2,NA,TRBV29-1,few,CSVEGGDGLYTF,TGCAGCGTTGAAGGTGGAGACGGACTCTACACCTTC
TRBJ2-7,NA,TRBV6-1,many,CASSYNGAEQYF,TGTGCCAGCAGTTATAATGGGGCAGAACAGTACTTC
TRBJ2-3,NA,TRBV6-1,many,CASREASPADTQYF,TGTGCCAGCAGGGAGGCTAGCCCAGCCGATACGCAGTATTTT
TRBJ2-1,TRBD2,TRBV20-1,NA,CSATSRGTSIDEQFF,TGCAGTGCTACTAGTAGGGGGACTAGCATCGATGAGCAGTTCTTC
TRBJ2-1,TRBD2,TRBV4-3,NA,CASSQDRSGGVNEQFF,TGCGCCAGCAGCCAAGATAGGAGCGGGGGGGTGAATGAGCAGTTCTTC
TRBJ2-3,NA,TRBV6-1,NA,CASSWGASSTQYF,TGTGCCAGCAGTTGGGGGGCCTCAAGTACGCAGTATTTT